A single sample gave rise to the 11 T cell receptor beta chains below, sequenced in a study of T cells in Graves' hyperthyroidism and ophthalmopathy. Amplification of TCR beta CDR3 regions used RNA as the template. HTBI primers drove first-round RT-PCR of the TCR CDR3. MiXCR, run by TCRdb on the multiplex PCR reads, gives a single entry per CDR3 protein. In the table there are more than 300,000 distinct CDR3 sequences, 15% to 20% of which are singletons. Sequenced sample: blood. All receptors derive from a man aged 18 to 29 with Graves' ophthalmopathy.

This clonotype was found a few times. CDR3 nucleotide sequence: TGTGCCAGCAGCGTACAAGACAGGGGGGGGCTCTACGAGCAGTACTTC. This gives the protein CASSVQDRGGLYEQYF. The chain couples TRBV9 to TRBJ2-7, with 9 nucleotides matching TRBD1. Germline V gene lookup returns CDR1 SGDLS and CDR2 YYNGEE. The V segment lost 1 base and the J segment 3 bases; nucleotides outside the gene matches: 8. The CDR3 consists of 16 residues.

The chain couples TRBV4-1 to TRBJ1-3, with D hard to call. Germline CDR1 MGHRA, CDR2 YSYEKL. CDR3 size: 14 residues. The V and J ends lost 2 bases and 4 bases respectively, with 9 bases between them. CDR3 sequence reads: CASSQLGWGNTIYF. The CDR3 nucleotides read TGCGCCAGCAGCCAACTGGGGTGGGGAAACACCATATATTTT.

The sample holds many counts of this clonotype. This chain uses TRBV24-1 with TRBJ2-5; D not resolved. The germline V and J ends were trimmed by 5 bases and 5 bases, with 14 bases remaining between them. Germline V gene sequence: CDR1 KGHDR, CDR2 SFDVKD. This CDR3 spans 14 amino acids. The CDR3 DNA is TGTGCCACCAGTGGAGCAGGCAGATCGGAGACCCAGTACTTC. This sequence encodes CATSGAGRSETQYF.

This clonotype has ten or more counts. CDR3 region: CSARTNYGYTF. The CDR3 DNA is TGCAGTGCAAGAACGAACTATGGCTACACCTTC. This sequence joins TRBV20-1 and TRBJ1-2; D not certain. V was trimmed by 6 bases and J by 2 bases, leaving 7 bases between them. The CDR3 is made up of 11 amino acids. Germline loops: CDR1 DFQATT, CDR2 SNEGSKA (reference sequence).

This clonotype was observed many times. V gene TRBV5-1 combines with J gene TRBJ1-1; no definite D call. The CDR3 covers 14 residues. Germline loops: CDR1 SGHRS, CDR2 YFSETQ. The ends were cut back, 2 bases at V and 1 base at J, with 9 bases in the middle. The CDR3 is CASSFLSSNTEAFF. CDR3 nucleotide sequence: TGCGCCAGCAGCTTCCTGTCGTCGAACACTGAAGCTTTCTTT. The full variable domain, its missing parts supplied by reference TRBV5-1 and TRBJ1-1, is KAGVTQTPRYLIKTRGQQVTLSCSPISGHRSVSWYQQTPGQGLQFLFEYFSETQRNKGNFPGRFSGRQFSNSRSEMNVSTLELGDSALYLCASSFLSSNTEAFFGQGTRLTVV.

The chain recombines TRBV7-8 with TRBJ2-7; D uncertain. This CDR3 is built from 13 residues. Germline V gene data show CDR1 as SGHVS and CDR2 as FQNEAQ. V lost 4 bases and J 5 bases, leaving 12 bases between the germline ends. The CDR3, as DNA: TGTGCCAGCAGCTCTCGAACCCAACACGAGCAGTACTTC. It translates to CASSSRTQHEQYF.

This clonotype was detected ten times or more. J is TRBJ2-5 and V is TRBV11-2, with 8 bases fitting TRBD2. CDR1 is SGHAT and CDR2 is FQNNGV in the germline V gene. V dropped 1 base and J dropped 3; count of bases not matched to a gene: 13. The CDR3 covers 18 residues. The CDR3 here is CASSLVGFGRGVKETQYF. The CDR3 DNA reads TGTGCCAGCAGCTTAGTGGGTTTTGGGCGGGGGGTGAAAGAGACCCAGTACTTC.

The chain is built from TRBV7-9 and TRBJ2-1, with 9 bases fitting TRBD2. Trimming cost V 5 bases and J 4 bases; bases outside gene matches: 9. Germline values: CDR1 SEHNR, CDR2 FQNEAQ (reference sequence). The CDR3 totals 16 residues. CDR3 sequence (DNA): TGTGCCAGCAGCCGGGTAGCGGGAGTGTCTTACAATGAGCAGTTCTTC. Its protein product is CASSRVAGVSYNEQFF.

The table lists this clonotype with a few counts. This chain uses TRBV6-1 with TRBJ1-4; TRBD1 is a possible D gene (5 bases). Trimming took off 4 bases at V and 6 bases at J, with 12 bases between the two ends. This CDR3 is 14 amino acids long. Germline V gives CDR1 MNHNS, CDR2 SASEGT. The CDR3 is CASSGVVGDEKLFF. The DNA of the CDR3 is TGTGCCAGCAGTGGAGTAGTGGGGGATGAAAAACTGTTTTTT.

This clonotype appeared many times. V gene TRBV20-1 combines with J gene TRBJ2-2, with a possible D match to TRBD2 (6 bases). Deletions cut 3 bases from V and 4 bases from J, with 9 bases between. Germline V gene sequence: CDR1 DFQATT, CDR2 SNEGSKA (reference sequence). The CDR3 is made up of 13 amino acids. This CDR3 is CSARPGSTGELFF. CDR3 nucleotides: TGCAGTGCTAGGCCCGGGAGCACCGGGGAGCTGTTTTTT.

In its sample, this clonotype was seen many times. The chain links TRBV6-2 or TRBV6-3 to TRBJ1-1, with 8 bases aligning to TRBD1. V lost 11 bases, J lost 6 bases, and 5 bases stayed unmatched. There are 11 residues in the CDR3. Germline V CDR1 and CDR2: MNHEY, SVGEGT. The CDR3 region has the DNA TGTGCCGTCCAGGGGGCGGCTGAAGCTTTCTTT. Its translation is CAVQGAAEAFF.